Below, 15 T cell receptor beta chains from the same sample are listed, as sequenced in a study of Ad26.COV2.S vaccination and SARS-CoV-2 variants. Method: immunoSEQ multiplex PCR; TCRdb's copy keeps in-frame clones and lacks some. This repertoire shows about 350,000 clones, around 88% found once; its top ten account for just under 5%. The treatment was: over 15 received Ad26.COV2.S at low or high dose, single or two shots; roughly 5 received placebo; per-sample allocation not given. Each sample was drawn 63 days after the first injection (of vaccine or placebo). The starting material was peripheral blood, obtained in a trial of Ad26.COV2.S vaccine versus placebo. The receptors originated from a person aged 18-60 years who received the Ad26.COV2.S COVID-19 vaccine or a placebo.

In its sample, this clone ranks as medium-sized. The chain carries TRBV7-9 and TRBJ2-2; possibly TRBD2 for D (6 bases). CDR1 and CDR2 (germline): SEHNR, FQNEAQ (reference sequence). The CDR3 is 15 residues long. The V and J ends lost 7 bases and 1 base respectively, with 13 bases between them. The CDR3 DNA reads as TGTGCCAGCAAAGCGGCGGGGATGAACACCGGGGAGCTGTTTTTT. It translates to CASKAAGMNTGELFF.

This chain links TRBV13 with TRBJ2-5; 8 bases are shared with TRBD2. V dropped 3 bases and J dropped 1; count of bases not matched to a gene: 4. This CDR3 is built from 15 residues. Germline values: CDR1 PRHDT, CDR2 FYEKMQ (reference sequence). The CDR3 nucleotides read TGTGCCAGCAGCTTTCGCGGGGGGATCCAAGAGACCCAGTACTTC. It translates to CASSFRGGIQETQYF.

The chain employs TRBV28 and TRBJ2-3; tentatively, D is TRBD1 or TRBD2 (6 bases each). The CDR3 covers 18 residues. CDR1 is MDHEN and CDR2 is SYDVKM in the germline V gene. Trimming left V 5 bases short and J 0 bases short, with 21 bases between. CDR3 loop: CASSKRGVKEASTDTQYF. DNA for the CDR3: TGTGCCAGCAGTAAAAGGGGGGTTAAGGAAGCTAGCACAGATACGCAGTATTTT.

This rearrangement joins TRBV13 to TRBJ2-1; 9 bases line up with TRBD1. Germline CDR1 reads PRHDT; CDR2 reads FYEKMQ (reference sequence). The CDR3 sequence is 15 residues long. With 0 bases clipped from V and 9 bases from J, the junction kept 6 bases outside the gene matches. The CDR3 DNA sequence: TGTGCCAGCAGCTTAGGGGGACAGGGAGGGGTTGAGCAGTTCTTC. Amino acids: CASSLGGQGGVEQFF.

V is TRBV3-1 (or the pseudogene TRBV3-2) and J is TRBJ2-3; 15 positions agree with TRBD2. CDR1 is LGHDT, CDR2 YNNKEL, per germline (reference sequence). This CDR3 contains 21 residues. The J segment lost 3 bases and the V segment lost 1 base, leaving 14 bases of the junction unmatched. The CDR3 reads CASSQALSWTSGRAKTDTQYF. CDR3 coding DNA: TGTGCCAGCAGCCAAGCACTATCATGGACTAGCGGGAGGGCCAAGACAGATACGCAGTATTTT.

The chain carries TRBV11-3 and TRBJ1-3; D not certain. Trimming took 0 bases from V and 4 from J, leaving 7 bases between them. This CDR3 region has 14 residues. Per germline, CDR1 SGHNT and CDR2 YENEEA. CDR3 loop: CASSLESDGNTIYF. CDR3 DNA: TGTGCCAGCAGCTTAGAGTCAGACGGAAACACCATATATTTT.

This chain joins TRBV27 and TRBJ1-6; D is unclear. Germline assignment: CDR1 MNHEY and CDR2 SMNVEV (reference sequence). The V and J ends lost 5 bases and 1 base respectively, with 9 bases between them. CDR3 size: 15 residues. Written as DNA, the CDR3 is TGTGCCAGCAGTCCCCCCAGGTCCTATAATTCACCCCTCCACTTT. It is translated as CASSPPRSYNSPLHF.

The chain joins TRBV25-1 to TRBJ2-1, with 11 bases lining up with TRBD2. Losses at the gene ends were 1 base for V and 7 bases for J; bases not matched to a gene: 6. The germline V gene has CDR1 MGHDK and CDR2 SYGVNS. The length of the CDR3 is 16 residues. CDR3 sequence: CASSELGLAGTNEQFF. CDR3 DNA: TGTGCCAGCAGTGAATTAGGACTAGCGGGTACTAATGAGCAGTTCTTC.

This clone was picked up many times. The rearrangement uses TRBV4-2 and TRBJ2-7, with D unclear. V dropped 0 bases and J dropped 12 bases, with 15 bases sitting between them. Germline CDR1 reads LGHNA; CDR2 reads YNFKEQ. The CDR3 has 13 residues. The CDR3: CASSQELGWGLYF. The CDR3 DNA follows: TGTGCCAGCAGCCAAGAACTGGGGTGGGGTCTGTACTTC.

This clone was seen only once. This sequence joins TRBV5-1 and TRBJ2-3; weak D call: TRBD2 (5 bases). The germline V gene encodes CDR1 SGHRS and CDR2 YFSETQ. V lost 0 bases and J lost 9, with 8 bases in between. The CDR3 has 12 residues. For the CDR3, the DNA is TGCGCCAGCAGCTTGGTGGAGGACACGCAGTATTTT. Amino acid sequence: CASSLVEDTQYF. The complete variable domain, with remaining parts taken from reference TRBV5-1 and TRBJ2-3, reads KAGVTQTPRYLIKTRGQQVTLSCSPISGHRSVSWYQQTPGQGLQFLFEYFSETQRNKGNFPGRFSGRQFSNSRSEMNVSTLELGDSALYLCASSLVEDTQYFGPGTRLTVL.

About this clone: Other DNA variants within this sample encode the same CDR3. CDR3 amino acids: CASSLAGTGHEQYF. In nucleotides, the CDR3 is TGTGCCAGCAGCTTAGCAGGCACAGGGCACGAGCAGTACTTC. The chain links TRBV7-2 to TRBJ2-7; TRBD1 might be the D (6 bases). Trimming left V 0 bases short and J 5 bases short, with 11 bases between. Germline V gene data show CDR1 as SGHTA and CDR2 as FQGNSA. The CDR3 has 14 residues.

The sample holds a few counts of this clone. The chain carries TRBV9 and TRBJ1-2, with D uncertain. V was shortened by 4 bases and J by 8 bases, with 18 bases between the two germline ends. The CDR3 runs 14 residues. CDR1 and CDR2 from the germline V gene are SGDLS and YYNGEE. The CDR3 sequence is CASSPRGSEYGYTF. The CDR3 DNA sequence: TGTGCCAGCAGCCCTCGAGGGTCTGAGTACGGCTACACCTTC.

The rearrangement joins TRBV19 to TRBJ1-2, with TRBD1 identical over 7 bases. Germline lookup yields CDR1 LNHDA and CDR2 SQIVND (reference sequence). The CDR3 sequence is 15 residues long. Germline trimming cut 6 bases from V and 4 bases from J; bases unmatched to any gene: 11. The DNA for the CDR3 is TGTGCCAGTAGCATCGGGACAGAGCTTAGCTATGGCTACACCTTC. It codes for CASSIGTELSYGYTF.

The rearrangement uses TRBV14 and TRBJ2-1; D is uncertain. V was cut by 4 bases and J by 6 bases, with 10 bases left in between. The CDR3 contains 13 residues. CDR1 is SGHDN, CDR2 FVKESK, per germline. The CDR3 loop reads CASSLALGNEQFF. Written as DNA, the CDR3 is TGTGCCAGCAGCCTAGCCCTGGGCAATGAGCAGTTCTTC. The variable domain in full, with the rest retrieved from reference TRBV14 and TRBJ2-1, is EAGVTQFPSHSVIEKGQTVTLRCDPISGHDNLYWYRRVMGKEIKFLLHFVKESKQDESGMPNNRFLAERTGGTYSTLKVQPAELEDSGVYFCASSLALGNEQFFGPGTRLTVL.

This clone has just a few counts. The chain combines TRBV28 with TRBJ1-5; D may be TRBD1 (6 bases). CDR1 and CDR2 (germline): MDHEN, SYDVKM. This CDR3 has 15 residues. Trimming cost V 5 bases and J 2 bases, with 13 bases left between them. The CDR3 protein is CASSPRTERNQPQHF. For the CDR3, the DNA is TGTGCCAGCAGTCCCCGGACAGAGCGCAATCAGCCCCAGCATTTT.